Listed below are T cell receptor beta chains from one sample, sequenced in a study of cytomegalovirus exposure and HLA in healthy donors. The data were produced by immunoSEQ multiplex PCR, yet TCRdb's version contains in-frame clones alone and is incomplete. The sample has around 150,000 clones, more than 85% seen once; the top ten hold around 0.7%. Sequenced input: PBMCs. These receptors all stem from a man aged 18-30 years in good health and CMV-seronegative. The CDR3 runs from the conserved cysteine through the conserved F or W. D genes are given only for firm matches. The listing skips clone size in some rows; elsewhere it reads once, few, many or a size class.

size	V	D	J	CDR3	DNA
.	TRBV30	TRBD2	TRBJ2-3	CAWGIAGDYTDTQYF	TGTGCCTGGGGGATAGCGGGGGACTACACAGATACGCAGTATTTT
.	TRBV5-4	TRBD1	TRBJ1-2	CASSRAGTGMGYGYTF	TGTGCCAGCAGCCGCGCCGGGACAGGGATGGGATATGGCTACACCTTC
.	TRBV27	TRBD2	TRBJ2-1	CASSLTGGEQFF	TGTGCCAGCAGTTTAACGGGAGGTGAGCAGTTCTTC
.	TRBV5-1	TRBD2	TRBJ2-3	CASSLGAGTSGDTQYF	TGCGCCAGCAGCTTGGGTGCCGGGACTAGCGGTGATACGCAGTATTTT
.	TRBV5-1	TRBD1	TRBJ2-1	CASSLGDSTNNEQFF	TGCGCCAGCAGCCTAGGGGACAGTACCAACAATGAGCAGTTCTTC
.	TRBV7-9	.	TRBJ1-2	CASSTSNPRGGYTF	TGTGCCAGCAGCACCTCCAACCCGCGCGGTGGCTACACCTTC
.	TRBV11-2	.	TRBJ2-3	CASRRDFTDTQYF	TGTGCCAGCAGGCGGGACTTTACAGATACGCAGTATTTT
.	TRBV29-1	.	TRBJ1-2	CSAKLGQLHGYTF	TGCAGCGCTAAACTAGGACAGCTCCATGGCTACACCTTC
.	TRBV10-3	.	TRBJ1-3	CAITQSSGNTIYF	TGTGCCATCACACAGAGCTCTGGAAACACCATATATTTT
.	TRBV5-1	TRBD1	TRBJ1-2	CASSLGTGGRNYGYTF	TGCGCCAGCAGCCTAGGGACAGGGGGCAGAAACTATGGCTACACCTTC
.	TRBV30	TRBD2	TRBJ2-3	CAWSVELAWDTQYF	TGTGCCTGGAGTGTGGAACTAGCGTGGGATACGCAGTATTTT
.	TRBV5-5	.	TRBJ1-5	CASSQDRGYNQPQHF	TGTGCCAGCAGCCAGGATCGGGGGTACAATCAGCCCCAGCATTTT
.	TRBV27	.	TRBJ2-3	CASSSGGLGRFTDTQYF	TGTGCCAGCAGTTCCGGGGGGCTGGGACGCTTCACAGATACGCAGTATTTT
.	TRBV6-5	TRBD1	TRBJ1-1	CASSYPDDRGDTEAFF	TGTGCCAGCAGTTACCCGGACGACAGGGGGGACACTGAAGCTTTCTTT
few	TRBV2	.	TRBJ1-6	CASSVLQGNSPLHF	TGTGCCAGCAGTGTTTTACAGGGTAATTCACCCCTCCACTTT
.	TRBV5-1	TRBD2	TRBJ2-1	CASSLPVAGGDNEQFF	TGCGCCAGCAGCTTACCCGTAGCGGGGGGGGACAATGAGCAGTTCTTC
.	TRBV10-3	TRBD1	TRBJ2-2	CAISPTGAGELFF	TGTGCCATCAGTCCCACAGGGGCCGGGGAGCTGTTTTTT
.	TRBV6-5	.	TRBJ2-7	CASSYREGDYEQYF	TGTGCCAGCAGTTACAGGGAGGGGGACTACGAGCAGTACTTC
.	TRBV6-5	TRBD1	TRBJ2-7	CASSYRDRAYEQYF	TGTGCCAGCAGTTATCGTGACAGGGCCTACGAGCAGTACTTC